This passage covers 10 T cell receptor beta chains from one sample sequenced in a study of blood T cell repertoires in COVID-19. The repertoire was sequenced with immunoSEQ multiplex PCR; TCRdb's copy has only in-frame clones and lacks some. Here the sample spans approximately 150,000 clones, approximately 90% being singletons. Sample: peripheral blood. The receptors were sampled from a human donor in a cohort sampled during active COVID-19.

This chain links TRBV19 with TRBJ2-1, with D perhaps TRBD1 (5 bases). CDR3 length: 17 residues. Per germline, CDR1 LNHDA and CDR2 SQIVND (reference sequence). V was trimmed by 3 bases and J by 3 bases, leaving 18 bases between them. The CDR3 region has the DNA TGTGCCAGTAGTATTAGCCTGGGGCCCCGACTCTACAATGAGCAGTTCTTC. Amino acid sequence: CASSISLGPRLYNEQFF. The complete variable domain, with remaining parts taken from reference TRBV19 and TRBJ2-1, reads DGGITQSPKYLFRKEGQNVTLSCEQNLNHDAMYWYRQDPGQGLRLIYYSQIVNDFQKGDIAEGYSVSREKKESFPLTVTSAQKNPTAFYLCASSISLGPRLYNEQFFGPGTRLTVL.

The CDR3 DNA is TGTGCCAGCAGTCGGACAGGCGATGGGGAAAAACTGTTTTTT. Translation gives CASSRTGDGEKLFF. J is TRBJ1-4 and V is TRBV6-5; the match to TRBD1 covers 7 bases. This CDR3 is built from 14 residues. Germline V gene sequence: CDR1 MNHEY, CDR2 SVGAGI. The V segment lost 5 bases and the J segment 8 bases; nucleotides outside the gene matches: 8.

The V call is TRBV28, the J call TRBJ1-1, with D unresolved. This CDR3 is built from 11 residues. V lost 4 bases and J lost 8, with 8 bases in between. Germline assignment: CDR1 MDHEN and CDR2 SYDVKM. The CDR3 DNA reads as TGTGCCAGCAGTTCCCGCGCGGAAGCTTTCTTT. This sequence encodes CASSSRAEAFF.

The chain has TRBV9 and TRBJ2-7; 11 nucleotides line up with TRBD2. The CDR3 has 15 residues. After removal of 2 bases from V and 7 bases from J, the junction contained 8 bases not matched to a gene. Germline CDR1 SGDLS, CDR2 YYNGEE. The CDR3 bases are TGTGCCAGCAGCGTTAGCGGGAGGGTAGGTGAGGAGCAGTACTTC. It is translated as CASSVSGRVGEEQYF. The variable domain in full, with the rest retrieved from reference TRBV9 and TRBJ2-7, is DSGVTQTPKHLITATGQRVTLRCSPRSGDLSVYWYQQSLDQGLQFLIQYYNGEERAKGNILERFSAQQFPDLHSELNLSSLELGDSALYFCASSVSGRVGEEQYFGPGTRLTVT.

The chain combines TRBV6-1 with TRBJ2-7; D not certain. Trimming left V 2 bases short and J 0 bases short, with 8 bases between. The CDR3 loop spans 14 amino acids. CDR1 and CDR2 from the germline V gene are MNHNS and SASEGT. CDR3 loop: CASSESLSSYEQYF. CDR3 in DNA: TGTGCCAGCAGTGAATCTCTGTCCTCCTACGAGCAGTACTTC.

This rearrangement joins TRBV29-1 to TRBJ2-6, with unresolved D. V shed 4 bases and J shed 2 bases, with 6 bases lying between them. The CDR3 has 13 amino acids. The germline V gene has CDR1 SQVTM and CDR2 ANQGSEA. Written as DNA, the CDR3 is TGCAGCGTTGGACACGCTGGGGCCAACGTCCTGACTTTC. It codes for CSVGHAGANVLTF. Looking up the rest from reference TRBV29-1 and TRBJ2-6 gives the full variable domain: SAVISQKPSRDICQRGTSLTIQCQVDSQVTMMFWYRQQPGQSLTLIATANQGSEATYESGFVIDKFPISRPNLTFSTLTVSNMSPEDSSIYLCSVGHAGANVLTFGAGSRLTVL.

CDR3: CASSFSGDTEAFF. In DNA, the CDR3 is TGTGCCAGCAGCTTTTCAGGGGACACTGAAGCTTTCTTT. The J gene is TRBJ1-1, the V gene TRBV5-5; D perhaps matches TRBD1 (6 bases). Looked up from germline, CDR1 is SGHKS and CDR2 is YYEKEE (reference sequence). V lost 2 bases and J lost 3, with 8 bases in between. CDR3 length: 13 amino acids.

V and J are TRBV9 and TRBJ2-7, with 8 positions matching TRBD1. Germline lookup yields CDR1 SGDLS and CDR2 YYNGEE. The CDR3 is made up of 13 amino acids. J lost 2 bases, V lost 3 bases, and 1 base had no gene match. CDR3 sequence reads: CASSEQGAYEQYF. CDR3 nucleotide sequence: TGTGCCAGCAGCGAACAGGGGGCCTACGAGCAGTACTTC.

J is TRBJ1-2 and V is TRBV5-4; D possibly corresponds to TRBD1 (5 bases). Germline values: CDR1 SGHNT, CDR2 YYREEE (reference sequence). The CDR3 spans 13 residues. V was trimmed by 4 bases and J by 4 bases, leaving 11 bases between them. The CDR3 DNA follows: TGTGCCAGCAGCCCCAGGGATTCCTATGGCTACACCTTC. Translation: CASSPRDSYGYTF.

The chain has TRBV9 and TRBJ1-3, with D hard to call. V lost 3 bases, J lost 4 bases, and 5 bases lay in between. In germline, CDR1 is SGDLS, CDR2 YYNGEE. CDR3 size: 12 residues. Written as DNA, the CDR3 is TGTGCCAGCAGCGGAGCGGGAAACACCATATATTTT. It specifies CASSGAGNTIYF. Complete variable domain (other parts from reference TRBV9 and TRBJ1-3): DSGVTQTPKHLITATGQRVTLRCSPRSGDLSVYWYQQSLDQGLQFLIQYYNGEERAKGNILERFSAQQFPDLHSELNLSSLELGDSALYFCASSGAGNTIYFGEGSWLTVV.